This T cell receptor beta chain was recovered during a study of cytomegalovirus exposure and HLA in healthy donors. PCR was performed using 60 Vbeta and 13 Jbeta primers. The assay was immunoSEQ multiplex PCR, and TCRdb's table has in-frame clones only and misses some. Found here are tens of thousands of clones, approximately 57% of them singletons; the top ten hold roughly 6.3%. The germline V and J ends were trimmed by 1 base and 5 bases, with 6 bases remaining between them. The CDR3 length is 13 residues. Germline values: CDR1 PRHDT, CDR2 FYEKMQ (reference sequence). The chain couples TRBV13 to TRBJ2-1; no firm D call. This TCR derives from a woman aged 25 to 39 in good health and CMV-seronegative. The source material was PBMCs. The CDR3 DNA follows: TGTGCCAGCAGCTTAGTACGGGACAATGAGCAGTTCTTC. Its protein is CASSLVRDNEQFF.